This T cell receptor beta chain was recorded in a study of identical twins. General study points: The authors drew conclusions from cross-sectional statistical analysis rather than following the same donors. With beta out-of-frame sequences, excess sharing by twins was weaker. The abundant beta clonotypes from cord blood had fewer insertions, and memory repertoires had none of this.

A template switching step contributed a universal primer site, while unique molecular identifiers were present in the cDNA. TCRdb re-derived calls from the 5' RACE reads in MiXCR, one entry per CDR3 protein. Among under 400,000 distinct CDR3 sequences listed, roughly 9% were seen once. V gave up 1 base and J gave up 4 bases; unmatched junction bases: 5. Germline CDR1 and CDR2: LGHDT and YNNKEL (reference sequence). The CDR3 is 16 amino acids. This clonotype was seen repeatedly, ten times or more. The antigen is undetermined. The sequence derives from a woman aged 45-60 years in good health. The sequencing sample was made of naive T cells sorted from blood. The chain joins TRBV3-1 to TRBJ1-4; 8 nucleotides line up with TRBD1. The CDR3 region has the DNA TGTGCCAGCAGCCAAGCCCGGACAGGGAATAATGAAAAACTGTTTTTT. As protein: CASSQARTGNNEKLFF.